The 5 T cell receptor beta chains below come from one sample, sequenced in a study of beta chain features in type 1 diabetes. Study findings and constraints: Type 1 diabetes patients had moderately but significantly shorter TCRB CDR3s in all four CD4+ subsets.

Of the isolated RNA, all was reverse transcribed, and so the sequenced material was expressed TCRB transcripts. TCRdb keeps only in-frame clones here, not all; method: immunoSEQ multiplex PCR. Among about 27,000 clones listed, roughly 56% were seen once. Antigens for these TCRs are unknown. Material: Tregs from blood. The receptors derive from a woman under 30 with type 1 diabetes.

The chain has TRBV19 and TRBJ2-5; tentatively, D is TRBD2 (5 bases). Germline CDR1 reads LNHDA; CDR2 reads SQIVND (reference sequence). This CDR3 has 14 amino acids. V was pared by 0 bases and J by 5 bases, with 10 bases between. CDR3 region: CASSIDVRGETQYF. The CDR3 DNA is TGTGCCAGTAGTATAGACGTCCGAGGGGAGACCCAGTACTTC.

J is TRBJ1-4 and V is TRBV2, with 7 positions matching TRBD1. Trimming removed 6 bases from V and 8 bases from J; junction bases left unmatched: 12. The CDR3 contains 15 residues. CDR1 is SNHLY and CDR2 is FYNNEI in the germline V gene. In nucleotides, the CDR3 is TGTGCCAGCAGCCTAAGAGACAGGGCGGGAGAAAAACTGTTTTTT. It translates to CASSLRDRAGEKLFF.

J is TRBJ2-1 and V is TRBV7-3; 13 bases fit TRBD2. The V and J ends lost 5 bases and 8 bases, in that order; junction bases with no gene match: 6. The CDR3 extends over 15 amino acids. The germline gives CDR1 SGHTA, CDR2 FQGTGA. The CDR3 sequence: CASSDRTSGSYEQFF. In nucleotides, the CDR3 is TGTGCCAGCAGCGATCGGACTAGCGGGAGCTATGAGCAGTTCTTC.

This chain joins TRBV30 and TRBJ2-3; unclear D gene. The CDR3 is 13 residues long. Deletions cut 1 base from V and 9 bases from J, with 14 bases between. Germline CDR1 GTSNPN, CDR2 SVGIG (reference sequence). The CDR3 region is CAWSGTELTTQYF. CDR3 nucleotides: TGTGCCTGGAGTGGCACCGAACTAACCACGCAGTATTTT.

The V and J genes are TRBV19 and TRBJ2-6, with D maybe TRBD1 (6 bases). Trimming pared 5 bases from V and 2 bases from J, leaving 13 bases between. This CDR3 contains 16 residues. Looked up from germline, CDR1 is LNHDA and CDR2 is SQIVND (reference sequence). The CDR3 sequence is CASSSNRAPGANVLTF. The CDR3 nucleotides are TGTGCCAGTAGTTCCAACAGGGCACCTGGGGCCAACGTCCTGACTTTC.